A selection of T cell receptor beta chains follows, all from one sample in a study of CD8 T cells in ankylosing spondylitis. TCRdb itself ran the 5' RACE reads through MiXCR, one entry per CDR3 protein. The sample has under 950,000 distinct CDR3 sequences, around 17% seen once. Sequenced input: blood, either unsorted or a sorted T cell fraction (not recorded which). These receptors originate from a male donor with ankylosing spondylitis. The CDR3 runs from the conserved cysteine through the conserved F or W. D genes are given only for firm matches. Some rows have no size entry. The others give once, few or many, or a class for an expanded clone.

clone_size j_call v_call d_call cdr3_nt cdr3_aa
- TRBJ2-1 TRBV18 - TGTGCCAGCTCACAAAAGCTGAACAATGAGCAGTTCTTC CASSQKLNNEQFF
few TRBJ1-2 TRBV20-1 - TGCAGTGCCGGGGGACACTATGGCTACACCTTC CSAGGHYGYTF
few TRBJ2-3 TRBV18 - TGTGCCAGCTCACCAATGGGGCTACTCACAGATACGCAGTATTTT CASSPMGLLTDTQYF
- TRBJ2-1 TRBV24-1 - TGTGCCACCAGTGACCTCTTGACCGAATCCTCCTACAATGAGCAGTTCTTC CATSDLLTESSYNEQFF
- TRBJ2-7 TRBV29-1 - TGCAGCGTCCTACTAGGCGAGCGGCAGTACTTC CSVLLGERQYF
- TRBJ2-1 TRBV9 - TGTGCCAGCAGCGCCGGGGCCCTCAATGAGCAGTTCTTC CASSAGALNEQFF
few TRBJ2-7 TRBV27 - TGTGCCAGCAGTTCAGTCAGAGAATACGAGCAGTACTTC CASSSVREYEQYF
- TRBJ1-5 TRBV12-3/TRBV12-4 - TGTGCCAGCAGTTTATCTAAGGGGGGAGGACAGCCCCAGCATTTT CASSLSKGGGQPQHF
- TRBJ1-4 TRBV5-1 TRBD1 TGCGCCAGCAGCCCGGGACAGTCAACAACTAATGAAAAACTGTTTTTT CASSPGQSTTNEKLFF
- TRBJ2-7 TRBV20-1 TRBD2 TGCAGTGCTAGAGCTCGGCTGACTAGCGCGACCTACGAGCAGTACTTC CSARARLTSATYEQYF
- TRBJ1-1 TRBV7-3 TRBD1 TGTGCCAGCAGCTCATCAGGGGGCGCGGACACTGAAGCTTTCTTT CASSSSGGADTEAFF
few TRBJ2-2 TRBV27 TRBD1 TGTGCCAGCAGTCCAATAACGGGGACAGTAAACACCGGGGAGCTGTTTTTT CASSPITGTVNTGELFF
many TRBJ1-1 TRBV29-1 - TGCAGCGTTGACCCCTGGGGGGCGGGTGCTTTCTTT CSVDPWGAGAFF
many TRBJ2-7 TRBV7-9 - TGTGCCAGCAGTTTAAACTACGAGCAGTACTTC CASSLNYEQYF
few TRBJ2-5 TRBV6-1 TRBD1 TGTGCCAGCAGTGAGGGACAGGTCCGTTGGGAGACCCAGTACTTC CASSEGQVRWETQYF
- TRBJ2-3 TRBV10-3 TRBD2 TGTGCCATCAGTGAGTCCCCGCAACTAGCGGGGGACACAGATACGCAGTATTTT CAISESPQLAGDTDTQYF
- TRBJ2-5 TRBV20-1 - TGCAGTGCTAGTAGTCGACTGGAAAAAGAGACCCAGTACTTC CSASSRLEKETQYF
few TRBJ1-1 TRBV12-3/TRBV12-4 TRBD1 TGTGCCAGCAGTCTCCACCCCGGGGGACAGGGGGGTGAAGCTTTCTTT CASSLHPGGQGGEAFF
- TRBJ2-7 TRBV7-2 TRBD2 TGTGCCAGCAGCTTGGGCCGGTCGAGCGGGAGAGACGAGCAGTACTTC CASSLGRSSGRDEQYF
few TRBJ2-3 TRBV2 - TGTGCCAGCAGTGTTTGGCAGGGGTCAAATACGCAGTATTTT CASSVWQGSNTQYF
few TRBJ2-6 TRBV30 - TGTGCCTGGAGTGTTCTCCCCAGGTACTCTGGGGCCAACGTCCTGACTTTC CAWSVLPRYSGANVLTF
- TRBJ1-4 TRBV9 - TGTGCCAGCAGCCGAAGATACCCGCGGCCAACTAATGAAAAACTGTTTTTT CASSRRYPRPTNEKLFF
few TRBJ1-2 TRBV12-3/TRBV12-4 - TGTGCCAGCAGTTTAGAAGAGTCCGGAGGCTATGGCTACACCTTC CASSLEESGGYGYTF
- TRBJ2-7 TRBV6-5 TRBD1 TGTGCCAGCAGTTACGGGACAGGGAAGCCCTACGAGCAGTACTTC CASSYGTGKPYEQYF
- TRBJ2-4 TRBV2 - TGTGCCAGCAGGGGGGACACACTAGCCAAAAACATTCAGTACTTC CASRGDTLAKNIQYF
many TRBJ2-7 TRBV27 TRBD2 TGTGCCAGCAGTTCAGGGACTAGCGTCTACGAGCAGTACTTC CASSSGTSVYEQYF
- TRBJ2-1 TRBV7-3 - TGTGCCAGCAGCTTAAACATCGCGGGGGAGCAGTTCTTC CASSLNIAGEQFF
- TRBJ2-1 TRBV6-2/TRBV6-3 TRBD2 TGTGCCAGCCAGGGTAGCGGGAGGGTCTATGAGCAGTTCTTC CASQGSGRVYEQFF